In this sample, the clone carrying this T cell receptor beta chain turned up many times. The antigen is undetermined. Disease lasting under 3 months, a NOSPECS grade of at least 4, and a Clinical Activity Score of at least 3 were features of the ophthalmopathy patients. Patients were excluded because of uncontrolled infection, other autoimmune disease, pregnancy or lactation. Template material for amplifying TCR beta CDR3 regions consisted of RNA transcripts. Researchers ran a first-round RT-PCR on the TCR CDR3 using the HTBI primer set. TCRdb ran MiXCR on the multiplex PCR reads and lists one entry per CDR3 protein. The table includes hundreds of thousands of distinct CDR3 sequences, 17% detected once. These data originate in a study of T cells in Graves' hyperthyroidism and ophthalmopathy. Overall study: Peripheral blood collection took place at initial diagnosis, before any treatment.

Study observations and caveats: Blood also held most thyroid clonotypes expanded beyond 0.001.

Specimen: blood. This sequence originates from a woman aged 18 to 35 with Graves' ophthalmopathy.

This CDR3 is CASSLVGSGELFF. The CDR3 DNA reads TGCGCCAGCAGCTTGGTCGGGTCCGGGGAGCTGTTTTTT. The genes are TRBV5-1 and TRBJ2-2, with D unresolved. Germline CDR1 and CDR2: SGHRS and YFSETQ. This CDR3 region has 13 residues. The germline V and J ends were trimmed by 0 bases and 6 bases, with 6 bases remaining between them.